This T cell receptor (beta chain) is drawn from a study of CD8+ T cells in alopecia areata. Findings and limits, study-wide: Scalp samples also yield sequences from resident alphabeta T cells of normal skin. Between patients, shared TCR sequences were less clear than in mice. This was possibly due in part to HLA diversity in the patient population.

PBMCs were stained for CD3, CD4 and CD8, and CD4+ and CD8+ T cells were sorted. Unmatched junction bases numbered 8, after V lost 4 bases and J lost 6 bases. The germline gives CDR1 GTSNPN, CDR2 SVGIG (reference sequence). The CDR3 length is 15 residues. The authors extracted RNA and reverse transcribed it into cDNA as the sequencing template. Profiling relied on immunoSEQ multiplex PCR, and the TCRdb table lists in-frame clones only, not all of them. The repertoire has 150,000 to 200,000 clones, 55% to 65% of them found once; the top ten carry about 4.9%. A word on this clone: The antigen remains undetermined.

This sequence joins TRBV30 and TRBJ2-1, with 11 positions matching TRBD2. Sequenced sample: CD4+ T cells sorted from blood. The sequence derives from a human donor in good health. DNA for the CDR3: TGTGCCTGGAACAAACTAGCGGGAGTAGTCAATGAGCAGTTCTTC. It is translated as CAWNKLAGVVNEQFF.